These T cell receptor beta chains were read from a single sample in a study of OX40 agonist ivuxolimab in advanced cancers. Produced via immunoSEQ multiplex PCR; TCRdb's table is partial and in-frame only. The repertoire holds some 45,000 clones, with 86% as singletons. Sample: CD4+ or CD8+ T cells sorted from blood, taken in a trial of the OX40 agonist ivuxolimab. These receptors all stem from an adult with an advanced solid tumor such as melanoma, head and neck, liver or kidney cancer. CDR3s include the opening cysteine and the closing phenylalanine or tryptophan.

CDR3 | J | V
CASSEIQGGGNQPQHF | TRBJ1-5 | TRBV10-2
CASSPTSGTTDTQYF | TRBJ2-3 | TRBV7-9
CAIDSGRMNTEAFF | TRBJ1-1 | TRBV10-3
CASSVLVGRNTEAFF | TRBJ1-1 | TRBV9
CASSLGQGEQYF | TRBJ2-7 | TRBV5-4
CASSPQISPLHF | TRBJ1-6 | TRBV28
CASSPPQAAEAFF | TRBJ1-1 | TRBV18
CASSWTGGEGNEQYF | TRBJ2-7 | TRBV5-5
CASSQWGEGETQYF | TRBJ2-5 | TRBV11-3
CASSPGSGVPYEQYF | TRBJ2-7 | TRBV13
CAISEPPTGGGASTDTQYF | TRBJ2-3 | TRBV10-3
CASSGTKTGGIYEQFF | TRBJ2-1 | TRBV9
CASSLGPGHSNTGELFF | TRBJ2-2 | TRBV5-4
CASSFLRGDQPQHF | TRBJ1-5 | TRBV5-6
CASSARGLAGTPYNEQFF | TRBJ2-1 | TRBV4-1
CASSPSGGSYNEQFF | TRBJ2-1 | TRBV7-6
CASSWAEQNTQYF | TRBJ2-3 | TRBV19
CASSVAINDEQFF | TRBJ2-1 | TRBV9
CASSLGRGDSYNEQFF | TRBJ2-1 | TRBV11-2
CSVLGGEEDGYTF | TRBJ1-2 | TRBV29-1
CASSLGGTNYGYTF | TRBJ1-2 | TRBV13
CASSRGGAYQPQHF | TRBJ1-5 | TRBV19
CASSDYPEGYEQYF | TRBJ2-7 | TRBV25-1
CASSVVGGHTEAFF | TRBJ1-1 | TRBV9
CASSPRGGQVGYEQYF | TRBJ2-7 | TRBV4-1
CASSSPVGTEAFF | TRBJ1-1 | TRBV28
CASSQPGQGTEAFF | TRBJ1-1 | TRBV14
CASGLDKNTEAFF | TRBJ1-1 | TRBV6-5
CASSSGGEAYEQYF | TRBJ2-7 | TRBV6-5
CASSDKTGNTEAFF | TRBJ1-1 | TRBV5-4
CASSIGDRAYYGYTF | TRBJ1-2 | TRBV19
CASSQDNSHSTEAFF | TRBJ1-1 | TRBV4-2
CASSQEGVGVSYNEQFF | TRBJ2-1 | TRBV4-1
CASSTGIPPVAGPEQFF | TRBJ2-1 | TRBV19
CASSLGPSWEETQYF | TRBJ2-5 | TRBV11-2
CASSLVSGGLGDTQYF | TRBJ2-3 | TRBV5-1
CASSARDRDYGYTF | TRBJ1-2 | TRBV19
CASSPGTDGGEPQHF | TRBJ1-5 | TRBV5-6
CASSQDQVYEQYF | NA | TRBV4-1
CAISESGEGTYEQYF | TRBJ2-7 | TRBV10-3
CASSFELLTTGTYEQYF | TRBJ2-7 | TRBV7-9
CASSSNDRYQPQHF | TRBJ1-5 | TRBV7-9
CASSLHPETLRSYGYTF | TRBJ1-2 | TRBV19
CASSQDGGRSTDTQYF | TRBJ2-3 | TRBV4-2
CASSPRRTLGYGYTF | TRBJ1-2 | TRBV9
CSVSGTGDNNEQFF | TRBJ2-1 | TRBV29-1